This T cell receptor (beta chain) emerged from a study of T cells in Graves' hyperthyroidism and ophthalmopathy. The definition of stable Graves' hyperthyroidism was no ophthalmopathy progression within 18 months. Diagnosing involved the use of clinical symptoms, serum thyroxine and TRAb, thyroid ultrasound and orbital computed tomography. V lost 2 bases and J 4 bases, leaving 11 bases between the germline ends. CDR3 length: 14 residues. The germline V gene has CDR1 SGHRS and CDR2 YFSETQ. RNA transcripts were the template for amplifying TCR beta CDR3 regions. First-round RT-PCR with HTBI primers amplified the TCR CDR3 region. MiXCR, applied by TCRdb to the multiplex PCR reads, yields one record per CDR3 protein. The table shows about 690,000 distinct CDR3 sequences, with roughly a sixth occurring only once. The study's findings and limits: Among thyroid clonotypes expanded above 0.001, most also appeared in blood.

On this clonotype itself: What it binds is not known.

The sequenced sample was blood. The chain combines TRBV5-1 with TRBJ2-3; D remains unclear. This sequence originates from a man aged 45-60 years with Graves' hyperthyroidism. The DNA of the CDR3 is TGCGCCAGCAGCTTCGTTCAACGCTCAGATACGCAGTATTTT. Its translation is CASSFVQRSDTQYF. Using reference TRBV5-1 and TRBJ2-3 for the parts outside the CDR3, the full variable domain is KAGVTQTPRYLIKTRGQQVTLSCSPISGHRSVSWYQQTPGQGLQFLFEYFSETQRNKGNFPGRFSGRQFSNSRSEMNVSTLELGDSALYLCASSFVQRSDTQYFGPGTRLTVL.